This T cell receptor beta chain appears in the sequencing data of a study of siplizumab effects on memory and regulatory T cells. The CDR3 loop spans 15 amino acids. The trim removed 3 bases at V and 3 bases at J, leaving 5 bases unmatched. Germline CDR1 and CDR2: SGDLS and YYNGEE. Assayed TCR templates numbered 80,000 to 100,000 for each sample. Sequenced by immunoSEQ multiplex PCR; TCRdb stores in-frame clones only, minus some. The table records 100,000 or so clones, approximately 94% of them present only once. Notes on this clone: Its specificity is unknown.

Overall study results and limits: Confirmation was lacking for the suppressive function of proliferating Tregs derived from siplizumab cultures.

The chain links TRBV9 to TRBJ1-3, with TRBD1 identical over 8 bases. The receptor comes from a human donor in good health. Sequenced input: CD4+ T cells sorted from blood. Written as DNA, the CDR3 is TGTGCCAGCAGCGGCGTGACAGGGGTTGGAAACACCATATATTTT. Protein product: CASSGVTGVGNTIYF. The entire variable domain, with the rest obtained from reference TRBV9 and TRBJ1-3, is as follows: DSGVTQTPKHLITATGQRVTLRCSPRSGDLSVYWYQQSLDQGLQFLIQYYNGEERAKGNILERFSAQQFPDLHSELNLSSLELGDSALYFCASSGVTGVGNTIYFGEGSWLTVV.